This record covers a single T cell receptor beta chain. What it recognizes is unknown. This record belongs to a study of T cell repertoires and HLA-DP antigens. Study results and caveats: Against both alloantigens, CD137+ clonality was similar, roughly 0.39.

Here immunoSEQ multiplex PCR was the method, and the copy in TCRdb shows in-frame clones only, minus some. The top ten clones hold approximately 1.4% of a sample with about 73,000 clones, 80% of them seen once. Untouched CD4+ T cells were isolated by negative selection, averaging approximately 98% purity. The CDR3 loop spans 14 amino acids. Germline CDR1 is SGHTA and CDR2 is FQGNSA. Trimming left V 1 base short and J 8 bases short, with 13 bases between. The receptor comes from a man in his fifties or sixties in good health and CMV-seronegative. The rearrangement joins TRBV7-2 to TRBJ2-3; TRBD1 or TRBD2 may be the D gene (6 bases each). The material sequenced was CD4+ T cells from PBMCs. CDR3 amino acids: CASSLDQGGGTQYF. CDR3 sequence (DNA): TGTGCCAGCAGCTTAGATCAAGGAGGGGGTACGCAGTATTTT.